The rows below give T cell receptor beta chains drawn from one sample of a study of T cell responses to AZD1222 COVID-19 vaccine. The protocol was immunoSEQ multiplex PCR, while the TCRdb copy is restricted to in-frame clones and leaves out a portion. This table holds approximately 83,000 clones, 90% to 95% found once. This sample comprised peripheral blood, obtained on day 0 of MenACWY control vaccination. The origin of the receptors is an adult in good health. Both conserved end residues are part of each CDR3.

cdr3_aa: CSASPGGPSTDTQYF
v_call: TRBV20-1
j_call: TRBJ2-3

cdr3_aa: CASSEDPGPDFTDTQYF
v_call: TRBV6-1
j_call: TRBJ2-3

cdr3_aa: CASSQEGDSDYEQYF
v_call: TRBV4-2
j_call: TRBJ2-7

cdr3_aa: CASSSTGAHQPQHF
v_call: TRBV27
j_call: TRBJ1-5

cdr3_aa: CASSPAGSGSETQYF
v_call: TRBV19
j_call: TRBJ2-5

cdr3_aa: CASSTTGGLTEAFF
v_call: TRBV19
j_call: TRBJ1-1

cdr3_aa: CASSFLGGQETQYF
v_call: TRBV5-4
j_call: TRBJ2-5

cdr3_aa: CASSWLAGGGNIQYF
v_call: TRBV19
j_call: TRBJ2-4

cdr3_aa: CSAGAMNTEAFF
v_call: TRBV29-1
j_call: TRBJ1-1

cdr3_aa: CSASRGTGNTIYF
v_call: TRBV20-1
j_call: TRBJ1-3

cdr3_aa: CASSLAYTDTQYF
v_call: TRBV7-3
j_call: TRBJ2-3

cdr3_aa: CASSWTAGGSTDTQYF
v_call: TRBV11-2
j_call: TRBJ2-3

cdr3_aa: CASSKQGNEQFF
v_call: TRBV5-1
j_call: TRBJ2-1

cdr3_aa: CASSYSDSTYGYTF
v_call: TRBV6-5
j_call: TRBJ1-2

cdr3_aa: CASSEGAEPDEQFF
v_call: TRBV6-4
j_call: TRBJ2-1

cdr3_aa: CASSLATGNGYTF
v_call: TRBV7-2
j_call: TRBJ1-2

cdr3_aa: CASSQVTGLSTEAFF
v_call: TRBV4-1
j_call: TRBJ1-1

cdr3_aa: CASRPYRGLDSPLHF
v_call: TRBV28
j_call: TRBJ1-6

cdr3_aa: CASSDQTGAGEKLFF
v_call: TRBV10-2
j_call: TRBJ1-4

cdr3_aa: CASSDESGRLNQPQHF
v_call: TRBV5-5
j_call: TRBJ1-5

cdr3_aa: CASSLTGGRYEQYF
v_call: TRBV27
j_call: TRBJ2-7

cdr3_aa: CASSQGGRTDTQYF
v_call: TRBV4-3
j_call: TRBJ2-3

cdr3_aa: CASSPGQGLREQYF
v_call: TRBV19
j_call: TRBJ2-7

cdr3_aa: CASSLFIGGLPTDTQYF
v_call: TRBV28
j_call: TRBJ2-3

cdr3_aa: CSALVRNEQFF
v_call: TRBV20-1
j_call: TRBJ2-1

cdr3_aa: CASSPQVGVRNNEQFF
v_call: TRBV7-2
j_call: TRBJ2-1

cdr3_aa: CSVPDLAGGNNEQFF
v_call: TRBV29-1
j_call: TRBJ2-1

cdr3_aa: CASSPTGNTEAFF
v_call: TRBV9
j_call: TRBJ1-1

cdr3_aa: CASRRGQQETQYF
v_call: TRBV5-4
j_call: TRBJ2-5

cdr3_aa: CASSFRTDFNYEQYF
v_call: TRBV11-2
j_call: TRBJ2-7

cdr3_aa: CATSRDTGNTEAFF
v_call: TRBV15
j_call: TRBJ1-1

cdr3_aa: CAWSGGGQPQHF
v_call: TRBV30
j_call: TRBJ1-5

cdr3_aa: CASSVRTSGTFQETQYF
v_call: TRBV9
j_call: TRBJ2-5

cdr3_aa: CASSWGTGNEQYF
v_call: TRBV12-3/TRBV12-4
j_call: TRBJ2-7

cdr3_aa: CASSPHRAAVATSTDTQYF
v_call: TRBV27
j_call: TRBJ2-3

cdr3_aa: CASSLVGAQYEQYF
v_call: TRBV11-2
j_call: TRBJ2-7

cdr3_aa: CASSLLGGGQETQYF
v_call: TRBV7-7
j_call: TRBJ2-5

cdr3_aa: CASGTSGNNEQFF
v_call: TRBV4-1
j_call: TRBJ2-1

cdr3_aa: CASSLSGSAYTGELFF
v_call: TRBV13
j_call: TRBJ2-2

cdr3_aa: CASSYSESTDTQYF
v_call: TRBV6-5
j_call: TRBJ2-3

cdr3_aa: CASSLSVGSSYNEQFF
v_call: TRBV27
j_call: TRBJ2-1

cdr3_aa: CATHSGSYEQYF
v_call: TRBV5-4
j_call: TRBJ2-7

cdr3_aa: CASSYSVGDEQFF
v_call: TRBV6-5
j_call: TRBJ2-1

cdr3_aa: CASSEQGTSYEQYF
v_call: TRBV2
j_call: TRBJ2-7

cdr3_aa: CATSRARGWTEAFF
v_call: TRBV15
j_call: TRBJ1-1

cdr3_aa: CASKIGGGTLHF
v_call: TRBV27
j_call: TRBJ1-6

cdr3_aa: CATSRGTEKLFF
v_call: TRBV15
j_call: TRBJ1-4

cdr3_aa: CASSQDRQGRYEQYF
v_call: TRBV4-1
j_call: TRBJ2-7

cdr3_aa: CASSPHVQDTQPQHF
v_call: TRBV28
j_call: TRBJ1-5

cdr3_aa: CASSQGDRDNEQFF
v_call: TRBV4-3
j_call: TRBJ2-1

cdr3_aa: CATSEGGMNTEAFF
v_call: TRBV24-1
j_call: TRBJ1-1

cdr3_aa: CASSLAGANTEAFF
v_call: TRBV5-1
j_call: TRBJ1-1

cdr3_aa: CASSQDGTSGSRADTQYF
v_call: TRBV4-2
j_call: TRBJ2-3

cdr3_aa: CASRSGLSYTF
v_call: TRBV6-5
j_call: TRBJ1-2

cdr3_aa: CASSSLERRENEQFF
v_call: TRBV6-5
j_call: TRBJ2-1

cdr3_aa: CASSPPRGTSVYEQYF
v_call: TRBV18
j_call: TRBJ2-7

cdr3_aa: CASSLRGGNTIYF
v_call: TRBV27
j_call: TRBJ1-3

cdr3_aa: CASRHRGVYEQYF
v_call: TRBV6-6
j_call: TRBJ2-7

cdr3_aa: CASSYRTRNTEAFF
v_call: TRBV28
j_call: TRBJ1-1